This paragraph reports one T cell receptor beta chain. The antigen this receptor binds is unknown. Base qualities were left out, and no much larger clone turns up one base away. The germline V gene encodes CDR1 LGHNT and CDR2 FRNRAP. V loses 2 bases of germline sequence and J loses 9 bases, and the interval between the two ends is 13 bases. Inclusive of the bounding cysteine and phenylalanine, the CDR3 is 14 residues long. Left in the record is the CDR3 DNA by itself, 42 bases read in frame from the first base. TCRbeta CDR3 regions were amplified from genomic DNA using the immunoSEQ Assay, a bias-controlled multiplex PCR. In the paper's pipeline: Within the assay, amplification of reference gene primers was used to estimate how many nucleated cells each sample contained. To quantify the absolute abundance of each unique TCRbeta CDR3 rearrangement, sequence reads were collapsed and filtered. Productive Simpson clonality was computed per sample as the square root of Simpson's diversity index over productive rearrangements. This immuneACCESS table, as held by TCRdb, lists in-frame sequences with V and J called but not all clones. Of the missing ones, under half trace to an unresolved V gene in checked studies; the others have no known cause. Clone size and V and J calls were adopted from that table, with D and trimming inferred from the DNA. The sample table shows approximately 450,000 clones, and roughly 85% are seen once. Just under 2% of the sample rests with the top ten.

This specimen belongs to a study of blood T cell repertoires in COVID-19 (dated by TCRdb to the early 2020s). In terms of the full investigation: The collaborator samples originated in the United States, Italy and Spain and spanned the acute and convalescent phases of COVID-19. The material from the prospective study consisted of cDNA or gDNA derived from T cells, B-cell-depleted T cells, or PBMCs. Subjects who had been exposed to COVID-19, were actively infected with it, or had recovered from it provided the deeply sampled blood TCRbeta repertoires that made up the dataset. The repertoires were released in a freely available public database meant as a resource for research on the immune response to SARS-CoV-2. Samples were obtained from the ongoing ImmuneRACE study (first 160 participants) and from 1,200 or so subjects provided by 6 global collaborators. A de-identified subject ID, COVID-19 status, age in years and sex were almost always included in the sample metadata. Where available, HLA class I and class II types were obtained from metadata supplied by the sample provider rather than from assay-based typing. Findings and caveats that apply to the study as a whole: The quantity of clinical and demographic metadata differed by source and by participant and was supplied without curation.

Participants in the prospective study were aged 18 to 89 years, lived in 20 to 25 United States geographic areas, and enrolled through a virtual design. In the prospective study, participants were assigned to cohorts based on the clinical history participants reported in a screening survey and a study questionnaire. Mobile phlebotomists in the prospective study collected whole blood, serum and a nasopharyngeal or oropharyngeal swab from every participant. Over a roughly 2-month period, participants in the prospective study had the option of providing additional blood draws and questionnaires. Prospective study blood samples were shipped either frozen or at room temperature before DNA extraction.

The sequence links TRBV12-5 to TRBJ1-4; the D segment could be TRBD1, given 6 matching bases. The receptor was isolated from a woman aged 18-29 years with acute COVID-19. Sequenced sample: PBMCs or T cells enriched from blood (not recorded which). The CDR3 protein: CASGLSSQGKKLFF. The nucleotides read TGTGCTAGTGGTTTGTCTTCCCAGGGGAAAAAACTGTTTTTT.